These 10 T cell receptor beta chains originate from one sample sequenced in a study of OX40 agonist ivuxolimab in advanced cancers. Data came from immunoSEQ multiplex PCR; TCRdb stores just in-frame clones and leaves some out. Here the sample spans more than 55,000 clones, about 88% being singletons. Sequenced material: CD4+ or CD8+ T cells sorted from blood, taken in a trial of the OX40 agonist ivuxolimab. Receptor source: an adult with an advanced solid tumor such as melanoma, head and neck, liver or kidney cancer.

The gene calls are TRBV29-1 and TRBJ2-7; D is tentatively TRBD1 or TRBD2 (5 bases each). The V end was cut by 3 bases, the J end by 6 bases, with 9 bases between. Germline V gene sequence: CDR1 SQVTM, CDR2 ANQGSEA. CDR3 length: 11 residues. The CDR3 region is CSVDRAGEQYF. As DNA, the CDR3 is TGCAGCGTTGACAGGGCGGGCGAGCAGTACTTC.

The V and J genes are TRBV5-4 and TRBJ2-3, with D tentatively TRBD2 (6 bases). The CDR3 length is 15 residues. Germline lookup yields CDR1 SGHNT and CDR2 YYREEE (reference sequence). V dropped 2 bases and J dropped 2 bases, with 12 bases sitting between them. The CDR3: CASSFTTGLTDTQYF. CDR3 DNA: TGTGCCAGCAGCTTTACCACGGGACTCACAGATACGCAGTATTTT.

V is TRBV6-1 and J is TRBJ2-7; D remains unclear. CDR1 is MNHNS and CDR2 is SASEGT in the germline V gene. V gave up 7 bases and J gave up 6 bases, with 16 bases separating them. This CDR3 spans 13 amino acids. The CDR3 loop reads CASITPTSLEQYF. The CDR3 nucleotides read TGTGCCAGCATCACCCCAACGTCCCTCGAGCAGTACTTC.

The chain carries TRBV19 and TRBJ1-5; possibly TRBD1 for D (6 bases). Germline V gene lookup returns CDR1 LNHDA and CDR2 SQIVND (reference sequence). The CDR3 spans 12 residues. Trimming shortened V by 7 bases and J by 6 bases, and 10 bases separated the two germline ends. The CDR3 here is CASTLGGQPQHF. The CDR3 DNA reads as TGTGCCAGTACCCTAGGGGGTCAGCCCCAGCATTTT.

This clone was detected only once. The genes are TRBV5-1 and TRBJ2-3, with 8 bases identical to TRBD1. Germline CDR1 is SGHRS and CDR2 is YFSETQ. The trim removed 7 bases at V and 4 bases at J, leaving 14 bases unmatched. This CDR3 has 16 residues. The CDR3 bases are TGCGCCAGCGCCAAAGCATCAGGGGGCTCCTCAGATACGCAGTATTTT. This gives the protein CASAKASGGSSDTQYF.

The chain carries TRBV7-2 and TRBJ2-1; D might be TRBD1 (6 bases). Germline-derived CDR1 and CDR2 are SGHTA and FQGNSA. V gave up 3 bases and J gave up 0 bases, with 9 bases separating them. The CDR3 contains 15 residues. CDR3 in amino acids: CASSFDRSSYNEQFF. The CDR3 DNA sequence: TGTGCCAGCAGCTTCGACAGGAGCTCCTACAATGAGCAGTTCTTC. The full variable domain, rest sourced from reference TRBV7-2 and TRBJ2-1, is GAGVSQSPSNKVTEKGKDVELRCDPISGHTALYWYRQSLGQGLEFLIYFQGNSAPDKSGLPSDRFSAERTGGSVSTLTIQRTQQEDSAVYLCASSFDRSSYNEQFFGPGTRLTVL.

The rearrangement joins TRBV4-3 to TRBJ2-7, with 9 bases fitting TRBD2. CDR1 and CDR2 from the germline V gene are LGHNA and YSLEER. The CDR3 extends over 16 amino acids. With V trimmed by 2 bases and J by 3 bases, 8 bases remained unmatched. The CDR3 region is CASSQLAGSVVYEQYF. Here the CDR3 DNA reads TGCGCCAGCAGCCAACTAGCGGGGTCGGTCGTCTACGAGCAGTACTTC.

The V call is TRBV15, the J call TRBJ2-5; possible D gene TRBD2, 5 bases. Per the germline V gene, CDR1 is LNHNV and CDR2 is YYDKDF (reference sequence). V lost 0 bases and J lost 5, with 13 bases in between. The CDR3 consists of 15 residues. The CDR3 DNA reads as TGTGCCACCAGCAGAGAAAATCCGGGGTCGGAGACCCAGTACTTC. Protein: CATSRENPGSETQYF.

This clone was observed a single time. The V gene is TRBV5-1, the J gene TRBJ2-1; TRBD2 agrees at 8 bases. Germline V gene sequence: CDR1 SGHRS, CDR2 YFSETQ. V gave up 2 bases and J gave up 7 bases; unmatched junction bases: 8. CDR3 length equals 15 residues. Here the CDR3 reads CASSLAGARLNEQFF. The CDR3 DNA is TGCGCCAGCAGCTTAGCGGGGGCCAGACTGAATGAGCAGTTCTTC.

As to this clone: A read error may account for a junction end that differs from germline. V and J are TRBV20-1 and TRBJ1-2, with D maybe TRBD1 (5 bases). This CDR3 spans 10 amino acids. CDR1 and CDR2 from the germline V gene are DFQATT and SNEGSKA (reference sequence). The CDR3 protein is CTGGPYGYTF. For the CDR3, the DNA is TGTACTGGGGGTCCGTATGGCTACACCTTC.